Included here is one T cell receptor beta chain sequence, with context. Its cognate antigen is unknown. This entry is derived from a study of T cell responses to AZD1222 COVID-19 vaccine. TCRdb's table, derived via immunoSEQ multiplex PCR, lists solely in-frame clones and lacks some. The table has about 140,000 clones, roughly 90% seen once. Study-level results: Following two doses of AZD1222, Spike-specific TCR breadth and depth rose. Vaccine-related CD4 TCRs covered spike, predominating at 160-218 and 743-854. Per reports, nearly half of all spike-specific TCRs target regions that are unmutated in variants.

The source of this sequence is an adult who received the AZD1222 COVID-19 vaccine. The sample was peripheral blood, taken 28 days after the second AZD1222 dose.

The CDR3 coding sequence is TGTGCCAGCAGCTTAGATCTTGGTCGATGGGGGACAGAGAACACTGAAGCTTTCTTT. Its translation is CASSLDLGRWGTENTEAFF. The rearrangement uses TRBV11-3 and TRBJ1-1, with 7 nucleotides matching TRBD1. With V trimmed by 0 bases and J by 1 base, 14 bases remained unmatched. CDR3 length: 19 amino acids. The V gene's germline CDR1 is SGHNT and CDR2 YENEEA.